Presented here are 8 T cell receptor beta chains from one specimen sequenced in a study of prognosis after radiotherapy for stage I lung cancer. Two-round multiplex PCR, the amplification method, yielded TCR beta CDR3 from genomic DNA. The use of primers specific to each TRBV and TRBJ gene characterized first-round PCR. TCRdb analysed the multiplex PCR reads with MiXCR anew, one entry per CDR3 protein. The sample includes over 15,000 distinct CDR3 sequences, around 41% of them seen just once. This specimen was PBMCs, taken before or after stereotactic body radiation therapy (not recorded which). The receptors originated from a donor aged 50 or older with non-small cell lung cancer.

This clonotype is medium-sized. This chain connects TRBV6-1 to TRBJ1-6, with a weak D call TRBD1 (5 bases). The CDR3 totals 17 residues. Germline lookup yields CDR1 MNHNS and CDR2 SASEGT. The V end lost 6 bases, the J end lost 0 bases, and 15 bases lay between the germline ends. The CDR3 region has the DNA TGTGCCAGCAGGAACAACAGGAACCCCTCCTATAATTCACCCCTCCACTTT. It specifies CASRNNRNPSYNSPLHF.

At least ten counts were recorded for this clonotype. The CDR3 DNA reads as TGCAGTGCTATACCGTCGGATTGGCGGGTTAGTCGGACCCAGTACTTC. Encoded protein: CSAIPSDWRVSRTQYF. The chain links TRBV20-1 to TRBJ2-5, with a possible D match to TRBD2 (5 bases). The CDR3 is 16 amino acids. Per the germline V gene, CDR1 is DFQATT and CDR2 is SNEGSKA (reference sequence). Trimming pared 4 bases from V and 7 bases from J, leaving 25 bases between.

V is TRBV12-3 or TRBV12-4 and J is TRBJ2-3, with a tentative D call TRBD2 (6 bases). The ends were cut back, 5 bases at V and 3 bases at J, with 12 bases in the middle. This CDR3 comprises 14 residues. CDR3 amino acids: CASSPAGLTDTQYF. The CDR3 nucleotides read TGTGCCAGCAGTCCCGCGGGGCTAACAGATACGCAGTATTTT.

This clonotype showed up many times. The chain carries TRBV20-1 and TRBJ2-3; 9 bases align to TRBD2. V was pared by 5 bases and J by 2 bases, with 8 bases of the junction left unmatched. From germline, CDR1 is DFQATT and CDR2 SNEGSKA (reference sequence). The CDR3 consists of 15 residues. DNA for the CDR3: TGCAGTGCTTTCGTGACTAGCGGATCCACAGATACGCAGTATTTT. It is translated as CSAFVTSGSTDTQYF.

Many counts were recorded for this clonotype. The chain uses TRBV3-1 and TRBJ1-2, with D unresolved. Trimming cost V 4 bases and J 6 bases, with 9 bases left between them. The length of the CDR3 is 12 residues. The germline gives CDR1 LGHDT, CDR2 YNNKEL (reference sequence). The CDR3 is CASSRADNGYTF. CDR3 DNA sequence: TGTGCCAGCAGCCGAGCCGACAATGGCTACACCTTC.

The rearrangement joins TRBV2 to TRBJ2-1; maybe TRBD2 (6 bases). Trimming removed 4 bases from V and 7 bases from J, with 14 bases in between. Germline lookup yields CDR1 SNHLY and CDR2 FYNNEI. The CDR3 extends over 14 amino acids. CDR3 DNA: TGTGCCAGCAGTGGGTCCGGGAGTGTGAATGAGCAGTTCTTC. Encoded protein: CASSGSGSVNEQFF.

This clonotype has a count of ten or more. The rearrangement uses TRBV30 and TRBJ1-6, with 8 bases fitting TRBD1. CDR1 and CDR2 (germline): GTSNPN, SVGIG (reference sequence). The CDR3 has 14 amino acids. Trimming removed 3 bases from V and 6 bases from J; junction bases left unmatched: 4. The CDR3 here is CAWSSDRGNSPLHF. In DNA form, the CDR3 reads TGTGCCTGGAGCTCCGACAGGGGTAATTCACCCCTCCACTTT.

In its sample, this clonotype is medium-sized. V gene TRBV6-1 combines with J gene TRBJ1-5; TRBD1 aligns across 9 bases. Germline assignment: CDR1 MNHNS and CDR2 SASEGT. CDR3 length: 14 amino acids. V dropped 4 bases and J dropped 7; count of bases not matched to a gene: 5. In DNA form, the CDR3 reads TGTGCCAGCAGTGGGACAGGGGCACGACAGCCCCAGCATTTT. This codes for CASSGTGARQPQHF.